The entry that follows covers one T cell receptor beta chain sequence. V was shortened by 6 bases and J by 3 bases, with 15 bases between the two germline ends. CDR1 and CDR2 (germline): SGHRS, YFSETQ. This CDR3 has 14 residues. Authors' methods: Scientists estimated how many nucleated cells there were by amplifying reference gene primers. Method: immunoSEQ multiplex PCR; TCRdb's copy keeps in-frame clones and lacks some. For V, J and clone size, that table is used; D and trimming come from the DNA. The table lists some 250,000 clones, 75% to 90% of them singletons, with roughly 7% in the top ten. The data were taken from a study of blood T cell repertoires in COVID-19. The wider study: The United States, Italy and Spain supplied acute and convalescent COVID-19 samples. PBMCs, B-cell-depleted T cells, or T cells were the source of the cDNA or gDNA that made up the material.

The chain carries TRBV5-1 and TRBJ2-5; possibly TRBD2 for D (6 bases). The source is a man in his sixties who had recovered from COVID-19. Sequenced sample: peripheral blood. The chain's CDR3 is CASKGLTGEETQYF. DNA of the CDR3: TGCGCCAGCAAGGGGTTGACGGGGGAAGAGACCCAGTACTTC. The full variable domain, in which reference TRBV5-1 and TRBJ2-5 provide the parts outside the CDR3, is KAGVTQTPRYLIKTRGQQVTLSCSPISGHRSVSWYQQTPGQGLQFLFEYFSETQRNKGNFPGRFSGRQFSNSRSEMNVSTLELGDSALYLCASKGLTGEETQYFGPGTRLLVL.